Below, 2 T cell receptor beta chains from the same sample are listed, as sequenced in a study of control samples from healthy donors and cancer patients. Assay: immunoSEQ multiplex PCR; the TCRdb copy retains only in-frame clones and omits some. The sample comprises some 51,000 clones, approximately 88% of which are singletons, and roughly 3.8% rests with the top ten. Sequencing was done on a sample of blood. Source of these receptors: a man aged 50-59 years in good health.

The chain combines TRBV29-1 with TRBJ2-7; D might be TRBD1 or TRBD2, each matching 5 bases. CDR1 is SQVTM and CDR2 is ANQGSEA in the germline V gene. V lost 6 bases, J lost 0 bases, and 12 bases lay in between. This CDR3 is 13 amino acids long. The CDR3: CSVPGPASYEQYF. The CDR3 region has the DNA TGCAGCGTACCGGGACCGGCCTCCTACGAGCAGTACTTC.

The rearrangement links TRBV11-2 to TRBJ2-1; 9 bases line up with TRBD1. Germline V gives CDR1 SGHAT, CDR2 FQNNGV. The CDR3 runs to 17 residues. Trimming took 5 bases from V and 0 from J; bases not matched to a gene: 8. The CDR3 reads CASSPGTGTSSYNEQFF. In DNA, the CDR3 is TGTGCCAGCAGCCCCGGGACAGGGACGAGCTCCTACAATGAGCAGTTCTTC.